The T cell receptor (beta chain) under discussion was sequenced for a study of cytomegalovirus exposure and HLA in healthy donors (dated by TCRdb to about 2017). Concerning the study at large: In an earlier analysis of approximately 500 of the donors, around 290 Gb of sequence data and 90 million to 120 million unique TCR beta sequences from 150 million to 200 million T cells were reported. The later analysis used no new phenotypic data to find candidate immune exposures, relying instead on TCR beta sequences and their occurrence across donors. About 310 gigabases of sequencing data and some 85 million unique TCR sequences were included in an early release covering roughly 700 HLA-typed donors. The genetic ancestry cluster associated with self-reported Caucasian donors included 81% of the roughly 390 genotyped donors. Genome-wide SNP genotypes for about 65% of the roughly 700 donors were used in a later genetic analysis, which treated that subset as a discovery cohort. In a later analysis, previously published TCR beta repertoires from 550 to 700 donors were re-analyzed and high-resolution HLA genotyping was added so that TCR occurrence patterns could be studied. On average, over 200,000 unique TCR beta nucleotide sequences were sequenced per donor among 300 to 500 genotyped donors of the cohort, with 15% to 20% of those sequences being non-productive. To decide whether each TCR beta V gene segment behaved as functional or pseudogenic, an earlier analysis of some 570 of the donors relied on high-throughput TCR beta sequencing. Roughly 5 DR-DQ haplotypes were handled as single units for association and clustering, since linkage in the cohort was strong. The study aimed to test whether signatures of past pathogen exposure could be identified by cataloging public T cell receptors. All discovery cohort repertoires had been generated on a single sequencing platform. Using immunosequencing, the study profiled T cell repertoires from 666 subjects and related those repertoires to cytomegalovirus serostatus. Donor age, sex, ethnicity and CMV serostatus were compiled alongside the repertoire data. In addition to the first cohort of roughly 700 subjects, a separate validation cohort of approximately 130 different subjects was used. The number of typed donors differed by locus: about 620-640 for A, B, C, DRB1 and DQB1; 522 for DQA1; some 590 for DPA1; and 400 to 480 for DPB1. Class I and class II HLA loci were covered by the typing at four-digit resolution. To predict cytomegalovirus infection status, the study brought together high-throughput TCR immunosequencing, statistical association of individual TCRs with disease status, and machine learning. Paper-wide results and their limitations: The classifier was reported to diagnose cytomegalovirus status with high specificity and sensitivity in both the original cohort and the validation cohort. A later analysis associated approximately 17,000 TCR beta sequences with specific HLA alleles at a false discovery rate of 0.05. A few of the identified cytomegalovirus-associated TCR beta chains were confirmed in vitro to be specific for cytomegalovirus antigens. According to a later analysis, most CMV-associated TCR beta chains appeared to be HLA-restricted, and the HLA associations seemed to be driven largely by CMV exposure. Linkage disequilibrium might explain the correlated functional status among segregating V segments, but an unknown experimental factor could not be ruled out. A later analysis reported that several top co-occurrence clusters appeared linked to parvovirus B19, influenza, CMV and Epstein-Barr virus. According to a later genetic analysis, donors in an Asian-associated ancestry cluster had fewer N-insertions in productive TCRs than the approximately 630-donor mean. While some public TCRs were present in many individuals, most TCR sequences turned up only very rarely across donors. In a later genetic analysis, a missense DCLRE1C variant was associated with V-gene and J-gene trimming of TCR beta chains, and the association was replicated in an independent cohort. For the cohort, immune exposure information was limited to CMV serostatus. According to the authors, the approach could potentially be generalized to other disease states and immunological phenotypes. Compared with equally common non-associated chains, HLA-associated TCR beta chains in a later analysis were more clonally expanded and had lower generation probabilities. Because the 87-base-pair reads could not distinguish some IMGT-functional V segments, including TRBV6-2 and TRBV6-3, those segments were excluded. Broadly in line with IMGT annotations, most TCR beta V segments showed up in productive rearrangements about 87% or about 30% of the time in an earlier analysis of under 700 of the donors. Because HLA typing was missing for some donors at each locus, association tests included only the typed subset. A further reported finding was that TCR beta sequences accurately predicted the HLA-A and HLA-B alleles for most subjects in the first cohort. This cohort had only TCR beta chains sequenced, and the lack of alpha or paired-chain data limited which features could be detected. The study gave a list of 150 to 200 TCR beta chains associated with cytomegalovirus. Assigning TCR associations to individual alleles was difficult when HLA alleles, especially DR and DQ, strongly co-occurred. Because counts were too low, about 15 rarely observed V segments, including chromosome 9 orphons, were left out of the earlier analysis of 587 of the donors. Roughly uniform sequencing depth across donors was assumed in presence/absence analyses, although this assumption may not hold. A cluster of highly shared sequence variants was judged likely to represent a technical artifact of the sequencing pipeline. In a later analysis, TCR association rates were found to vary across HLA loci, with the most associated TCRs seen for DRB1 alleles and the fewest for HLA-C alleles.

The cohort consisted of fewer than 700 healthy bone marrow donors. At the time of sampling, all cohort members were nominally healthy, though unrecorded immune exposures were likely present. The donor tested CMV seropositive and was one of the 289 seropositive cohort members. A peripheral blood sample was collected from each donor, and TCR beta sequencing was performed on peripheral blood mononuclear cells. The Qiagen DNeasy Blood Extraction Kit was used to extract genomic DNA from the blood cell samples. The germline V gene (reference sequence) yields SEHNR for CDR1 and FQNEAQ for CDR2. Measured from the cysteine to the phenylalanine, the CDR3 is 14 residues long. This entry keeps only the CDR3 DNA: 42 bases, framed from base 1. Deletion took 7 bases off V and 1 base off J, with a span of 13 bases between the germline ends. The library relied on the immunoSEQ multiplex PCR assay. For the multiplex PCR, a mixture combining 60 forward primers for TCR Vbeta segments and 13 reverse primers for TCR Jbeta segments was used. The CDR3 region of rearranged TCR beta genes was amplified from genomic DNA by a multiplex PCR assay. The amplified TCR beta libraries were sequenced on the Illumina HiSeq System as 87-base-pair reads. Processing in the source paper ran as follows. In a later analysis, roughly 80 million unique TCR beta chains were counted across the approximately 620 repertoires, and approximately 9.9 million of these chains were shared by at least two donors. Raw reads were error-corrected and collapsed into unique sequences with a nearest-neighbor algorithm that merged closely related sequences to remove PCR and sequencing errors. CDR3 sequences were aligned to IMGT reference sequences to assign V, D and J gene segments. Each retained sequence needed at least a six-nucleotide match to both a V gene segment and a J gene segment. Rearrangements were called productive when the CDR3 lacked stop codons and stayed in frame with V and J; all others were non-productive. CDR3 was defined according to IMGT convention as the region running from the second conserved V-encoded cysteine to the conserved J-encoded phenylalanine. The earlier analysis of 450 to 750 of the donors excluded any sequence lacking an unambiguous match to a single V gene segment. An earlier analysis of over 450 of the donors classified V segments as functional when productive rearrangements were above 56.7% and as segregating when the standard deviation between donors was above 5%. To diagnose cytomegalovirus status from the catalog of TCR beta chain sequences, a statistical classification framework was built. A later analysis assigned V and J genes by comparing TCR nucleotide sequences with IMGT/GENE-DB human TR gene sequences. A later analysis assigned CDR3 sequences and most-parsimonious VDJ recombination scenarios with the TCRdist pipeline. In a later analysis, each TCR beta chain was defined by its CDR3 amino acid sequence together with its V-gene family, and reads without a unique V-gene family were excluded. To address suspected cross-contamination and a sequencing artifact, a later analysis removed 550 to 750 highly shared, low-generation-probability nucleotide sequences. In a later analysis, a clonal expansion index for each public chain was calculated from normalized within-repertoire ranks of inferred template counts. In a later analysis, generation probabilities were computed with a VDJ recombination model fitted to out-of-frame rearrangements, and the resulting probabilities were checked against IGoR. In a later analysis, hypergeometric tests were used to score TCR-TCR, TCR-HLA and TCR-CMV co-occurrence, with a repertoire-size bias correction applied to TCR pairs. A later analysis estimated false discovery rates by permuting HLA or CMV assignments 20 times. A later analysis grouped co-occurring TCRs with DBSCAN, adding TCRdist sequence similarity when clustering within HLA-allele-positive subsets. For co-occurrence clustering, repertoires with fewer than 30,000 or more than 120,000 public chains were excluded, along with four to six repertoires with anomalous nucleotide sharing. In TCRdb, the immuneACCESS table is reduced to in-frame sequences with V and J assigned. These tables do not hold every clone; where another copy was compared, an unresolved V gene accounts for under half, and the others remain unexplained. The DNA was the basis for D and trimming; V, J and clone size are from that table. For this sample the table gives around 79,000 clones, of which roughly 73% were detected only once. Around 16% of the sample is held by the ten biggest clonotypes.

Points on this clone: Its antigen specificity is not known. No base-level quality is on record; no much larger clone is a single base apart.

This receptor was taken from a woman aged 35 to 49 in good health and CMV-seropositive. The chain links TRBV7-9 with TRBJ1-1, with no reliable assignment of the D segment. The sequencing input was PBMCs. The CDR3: CASTVRVENTEAFF. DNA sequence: TGTGCCAGCACAGTCCGGGTCGAGAACACTGAAGCTTTCTTT.